What follows are 25 T cell receptor beta chains derived from one specimen sequenced in a study of CD8 T cells in ankylosing spondylitis (dated by TCRdb to 2016 to 2017). Libraries were prepared through 5' RACE. The reads were generated on an Illumina HiSeq 2500. TCRdb trimmed public reads at Q25 via fastp, called clones via MiXCR and kept in-frame beta chains. Duplicate CDR3 protein sequences are folded into a single record with the most common DNA and genes. The sample data list around 150,000 distinct CDR3 sequences, and around 42% of these were observed just once. Roughly 15% of the sample lies in the top ten. Sequencing input: synovial fluid, either unsorted or a sorted T cell fraction (not recorded which). The receptors were gathered from a male donor with ankylosing spondylitis.

The sample holds a few counts of this clonotype. This chain joins TRBV3-1 and TRBJ2-7; D is unresolved. The CDR3 sequence is 15 residues long. CDR1 LGHDT and CDR2 YNNKEL come from the germline V gene (reference sequence). Deletions cut 4 bases from V and 0 bases from J, with 13 bases between. DNA of the CDR3: TGTGCCAGCAGCCGTTCGGCTTTGAGCTCCTACGAGCAGTACTTC. Its translation: CASSRSALSSYEQYF.

This clonotype was seen only a few times. The chain is built from TRBV7-8 and TRBJ2-5, with 10 bases that match TRBD2. The CDR3 spans 16 residues. With 4 bases clipped from V and 1 base from J, the junction kept 6 bases outside the gene matches. Germline loops: CDR1 SGHVS, CDR2 FQNEAQ. CDR3 in DNA: TGTGCCAGCAGCTCACTAGCGGGGAAACCCCAAGAGACCCAGTACTTC. Translating it yields CASSSLAGKPQETQYF.

This clonotype was seen repeatedly, ten times or more. The chain employs TRBV5-5 and TRBJ1-4, with D hard to call. CDR1 is SGHKS, CDR2 YYEKEE, per germline (reference sequence). The CDR3 is 14 amino acids. V gave up 2 bases and J gave up 0 bases, with 5 bases separating them. CDR3 nucleotides: TGTGCCAGCAGCTTACCAGCAACTAATGAAAAACTGTTTTTT. It encodes CASSLPATNEKLFF.

The gene calls are TRBV18 and TRBJ1-3; D unclear. The CDR3 runs to 14 residues. Trimming cost V 1 base and J 0 bases, with 4 bases left between them. The germline CDR1 and CDR2 sequences are KGHSH and LQKENI. This CDR3 reads CASSPLRSGNTIYF. The CDR3, as DNA: TGTGCCAGCTCACCACTCCGCTCTGGAAACACCATATATTTT.

This clonotype is a singleton in its sample. V gene TRBV2 combines with J gene TRBJ2-3, with 9 nucleotides matching TRBD1. V was clipped by 6 bases and J by 2 bases; unmatched bases: 3. CDR1 and CDR2 (germline): SNHLY, FYNNEI. The CDR3 contains 14 residues. CDR3: CASRGQGNTDTQYF. DNA for the CDR3: TGTGCCAGCAGAGGACAGGGGAACACAGATACGCAGTATTTT.

The chain carries TRBV28 and TRBJ2-7; 9 bases match TRBD1. CDR1 is MDHEN and CDR2 is SYDVKM in the germline V gene. With V trimmed by 8 bases and J by 2 bases, 7 bases remained unmatched. There are 14 residues in the CDR3. CDR3 nucleotide sequence: TGTGCCAGCTGGACAGGGGCCTTTCCCTACGAGCAGTACTTC. This sequence encodes CASWTGAFPYEQYF. Using reference TRBV28 and TRBJ2-7 for the parts outside the CDR3, the full variable domain is DVKVTQSSRYLVKRTGEKVFLECVQDMDHENMFWYRQDPGLGLRLIYFSYDVKMKEKGDIPEGYSVSREKKERFSLILESASTNQTSMYLCASWTGAFPYEQYFGPGTRLTVT.

This clonotype was recorded a few times. This rearrangement joins TRBV10-3 to TRBJ2-7, with 8 bases that match TRBD1. This CDR3 spans 16 amino acids. Germline CDR1 and CDR2: ENHRY and SYGVKD. J gave up 5 bases and V 0 bases, and 9 bases lay outside the gene matches. DNA for the CDR3: TGTGCCATCAGTGAGTCTGACAGGGGCTGTAACCACGAGCAGTACTTC. This codes for CAISESDRGCNHEQYF.

Only a few counts were recorded for this clonotype. The chain uses TRBV20-1 and TRBJ2-2; 11 bases line up with TRBD2. The germline V gene has CDR1 DFQATT and CDR2 SNEGSKA (reference sequence). After removal of 0 bases from V and 3 bases from J, the junction contained 3 bases not matched to a gene. The CDR3 loop spans 16 amino acids. CDR3 DNA: TGCAGTGCTAGAGATATAGCGGGAGGGGACACCGGGGAGCTGTTTTTT. The encoded protein is CSARDIAGGDTGELFF.

This clonotype was detected only a few times. The rearrangement links TRBV12-3 or TRBV12-4 to TRBJ1-1; 9 bases are a match to TRBD1. CDR3 length equals 23 residues. V shed 3 bases, J shed 1 base, and the junction held 27 bases outside the gene matches. CDR3 protein: CASSFPLGPGQGGMVSSNTEAFF. The CDR3 DNA follows: TGTGCCAGCAGTTTTCCACTCGGCCCGGGACAGGGAGGAATGGTTTCCTCGAACACTGAAGCTTTCTTT.

The rearrangement uses TRBV6-2 or TRBV6-3 and TRBJ2-3; D call uncertain. Germline CDR1 is MNHEY and CDR2 is SVGEGT. This CDR3 is built from 16 residues. The V gene lost 2 bases and the J gene lost 4 bases, with 16 bases spanning the gap. The CDR3 nucleotides are TGTGCCAGCAGTTACAGGGCAGTCTTCCTAGCAGATACGCAGTATTTT. It translates to CASSYRAVFLADTQYF.

The chain recombines TRBV11-3 with TRBJ2-7, with 8 bases lining up with TRBD2. Germline V lookup: CDR1 SGHNT, CDR2 YENEEA. V lost 9 bases to trimming and J lost 0 bases; unmatched junction nucleotides: 4. The CDR3 extends over 13 amino acids. DNA of the CDR3: TGTGCCAGGATTCTAGCGGGCTCCTACGAGCAGTACTTC. It translates to CARILAGSYEQYF. Full variable domain (missing parts from reference TRBV11-3 and TRBJ2-7): EAGVVQSPRYKIIEKKQPVAFWCNPISGHNTLYWYLQNLGQGPELLIRYENEEAVDDSQLPKDRFSAERLKGVDSTLKIQPAELGDSAVYLCARILAGSYEQYFGPGTRLTVT.

The chain has TRBV12-3 or TRBV12-4 and TRBJ2-2; D is uncertain. V dropped 8 bases and J dropped 6 bases, with 4 bases sitting between them. The CDR3 covers 10 residues. CDR3 bases: TGTGCCAGCGGGGCCGGGGAGCTGTTTTTT. This gives the protein CASGAGELFF.

This clonotype was recorded a few times. The V and J genes are TRBV5-1 and TRBJ2-3; D may correspond to TRBD1 or TRBD2 (6 bases each). V was pared by 2 bases and J by 4 bases, with 17 bases between. This CDR3 has 16 residues. Germline values: CDR1 SGHRS, CDR2 YFSETQ. Here the CDR3 reads CASSFWRGARADTQYF. The CDR3 DNA sequence: TGCGCCAGCAGCTTCTGGAGGGGGGCGAGAGCAGATACGCAGTATTTT.

V usage is TRBV7-8 and J usage is TRBJ2-5; perhaps TRBD1 as D (6 bases). Germline V lookup: CDR1 SGHVS, CDR2 FQNEAQ. The CDR3 sequence is 16 residues long. V was cut by 3 bases and J by 3 bases, with 17 bases left in between. CDR3 residues: CASSLFGQGTKETQYF. In DNA, the CDR3 is TGTGCCAGCAGCTTGTTTGGGCAGGGGACAAAAGAGACCCAGTACTTC.

The chain carries TRBV6-1 and TRBJ2-7, with D tentatively TRBD1 (5 bases). V lost 6 bases and J 0 bases, leaving 12 bases between the germline ends. The CDR3 is 14 residues long. CDR1 is MNHNS and CDR2 is SASEGT in the germline V gene. The CDR3 here is CASRPGRDSYEQYF. The CDR3 region has the DNA TGTGCCAGCAGGCCCGGCAGGGACTCCTACGAGCAGTACTTC.

The table lists this clonotype with many counts. The chain carries TRBV20-1 and TRBJ1-1; 8 bases are shared with TRBD1. There are 18 residues in the CDR3. The germline CDR1 and CDR2 sequences are DFQATT and SNEGSKA (reference sequence). The ends lost 0 bases at V and 3 bases at J; junction bases unmatched: 15. This CDR3 reads CSARDTIQGARRDTEAFF. The CDR3, as DNA: TGCAGTGCTAGAGATACGATCCAGGGGGCACGGAGGGACACTGAAGCTTTCTTT.

This clonotype showed up just a few times. This chain joins TRBV12-3 or TRBV12-4 and TRBJ2-5; 12 nucleotides line up with TRBD2. The CDR3 sequence is 20 residues long. The V and J ends lost 5 bases and 5 bases, in that order; junction bases with no gene match: 21. CDR3 sequence (DNA): TGTGCCAGCAGTCCCCTTCCGGGACTAGCGGGTATAGAGGGGGAGGAGACCCAGTACTTC. This translates into CASSPLPGLAGIEGEETQYF.

This rearrangement joins TRBV12-3 or TRBV12-4 to TRBJ2-7; tentative D call: TRBD1 (6 bases). The CDR3 loop spans 13 amino acids. The germline V and J ends were trimmed by 6 bases and 4 bases, with 13 bases remaining between them. The CDR3 here is CASRLTGPYEQYF. CDR3 in DNA: TGTGCCAGCAGGCTGACAGGACCTTACGAGCAGTACTTC.

The genes are TRBV7-9 and TRBJ1-6; TRBD1 matches 9 bases. The J segment lost 0 bases and the V segment lost 2 bases, leaving 2 bases of the junction unmatched. Per the germline V gene, CDR1 is SEHNR and CDR2 is FQNEAQ (reference sequence). This CDR3 comprises 17 residues. The DNA for the CDR3 is TGTGCCAGCAGCTTATCGGACAGGGGCTCCTATAATTCACCCCTCCACTTT. This gives the protein CASSLSDRGSYNSPLHF.

V is TRBV12-3 or TRBV12-4 and J is TRBJ2-7; D unresolved. This CDR3 region has 11 residues. V gave up 0 bases and J gave up 7 bases, with 4 bases separating them. CDR3 sequence: CASSLAGEQYF. The CDR3 nucleotides are TGTGCCAGCAGTTTAGCGGGGGAGCAGTACTTC.

This chain joins TRBV5-1 and TRBJ1-1; a weak D match, TRBD1 (5 bases). Germline CDR1 is SGHRS and CDR2 is YFSETQ. The length of the CDR3 is 15 residues. Trimming took 1 base from V and 3 from J, leaving 13 bases between them. The CDR3 bases are TGCGCCAGCAGCTTGTTGTGGGGGACCCACACTGAAGCTTTCTTT. It is translated as CASSLLWGTHTEAFF.

The sample holds many counts of this clonotype. The V and J genes are TRBV9 and TRBJ2-2; tentative D call: TRBD1 (6 bases). Germline V gene lookup returns CDR1 SGDLS and CDR2 YYNGEE. CDR3 size: 14 residues. V lost 0 bases, J lost 7 bases, and 10 bases lay in between. CDR3 region: CASSVVGGYGELFF. As DNA, the CDR3 is TGTGCCAGCAGCGTAGTAGGGGGATACGGGGAGCTGTTTTTT.

The V and J genes are TRBV6-4 and TRBJ2-1, with TRBD2 matching 12 bases. The CDR3 is made up of 14 amino acids. Trimming took 2 bases from V and 7 from J; bases not matched to a gene: 0. Germline-derived CDR1 and CDR2 are MRHNA and SNTAGT. CDR3 amino acids: CASSDGTSGNEQFF. The CDR3 nucleotides read TGTGCCAGCAGTGACGGGACTAGCGGGAATGAGCAGTTCTTC.

This clonotype was detected many times. The chain joins TRBV5-1 to TRBJ1-6; D possibly corresponds to TRBD1 (5 bases). The CDR3 is 16 residues long. Trimming stripped 3 bases from V and 4 bases from J, with 14 bases between. Germline V gene data show CDR1 as SGHRS and CDR2 as YFSETQ. CDR3 residues: CASSSGQGAYNSPLHF. The CDR3 DNA follows: TGCGCCAGCAGCTCCGGACAAGGAGCTTATAATTCACCCCTCCACTTT.

This chain connects TRBV12-3 or TRBV12-4 to TRBJ1-3; D might be TRBD1 (5 bases). The V end lost 5 bases, the J end lost 0 bases, and 14 bases lay between the germline ends. The CDR3 totals 16 residues. CDR3 in amino acids: CASSKTRGASGNTIYF. The CDR3 region has the DNA TGTGCCAGCAGTAAAACCCGAGGGGCCTCTGGAAACACCATATATTTT.